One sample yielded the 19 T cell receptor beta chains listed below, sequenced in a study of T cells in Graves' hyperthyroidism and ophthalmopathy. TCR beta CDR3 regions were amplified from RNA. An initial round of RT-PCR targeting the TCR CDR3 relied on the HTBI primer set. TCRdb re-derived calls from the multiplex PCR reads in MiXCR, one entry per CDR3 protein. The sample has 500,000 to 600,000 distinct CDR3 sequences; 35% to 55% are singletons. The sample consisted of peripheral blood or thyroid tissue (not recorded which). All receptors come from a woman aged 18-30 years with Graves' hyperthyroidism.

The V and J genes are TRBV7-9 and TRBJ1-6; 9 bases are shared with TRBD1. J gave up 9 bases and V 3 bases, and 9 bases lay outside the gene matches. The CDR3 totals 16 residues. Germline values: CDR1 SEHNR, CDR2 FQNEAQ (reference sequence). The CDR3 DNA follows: TGTGCCAGCAGCTTGACTAGGGGGACAGGGCGTTCACCCCTCCACTTT. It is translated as CASSLTRGTGRSPLHF.

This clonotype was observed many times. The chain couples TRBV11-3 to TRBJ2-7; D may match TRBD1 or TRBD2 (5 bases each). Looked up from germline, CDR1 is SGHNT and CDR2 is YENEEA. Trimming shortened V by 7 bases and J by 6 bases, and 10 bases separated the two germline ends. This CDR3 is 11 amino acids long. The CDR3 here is CASTAGTEQYF. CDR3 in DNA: TGTGCCAGCACCGCCGGGACCGAGCAGTACTTC.

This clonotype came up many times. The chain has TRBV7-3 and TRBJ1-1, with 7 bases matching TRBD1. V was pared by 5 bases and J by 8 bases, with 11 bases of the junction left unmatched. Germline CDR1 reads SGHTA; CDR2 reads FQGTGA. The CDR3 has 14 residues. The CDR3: CASSPDRLHREAFF. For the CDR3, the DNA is TGTGCCAGCAGCCCGGACAGGCTTCATCGAGAAGCTTTCTTT.

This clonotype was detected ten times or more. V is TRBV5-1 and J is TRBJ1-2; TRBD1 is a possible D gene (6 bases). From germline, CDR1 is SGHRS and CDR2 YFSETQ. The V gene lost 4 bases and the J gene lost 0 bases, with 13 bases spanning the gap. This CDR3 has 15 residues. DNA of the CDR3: TGCGCCAGCAGCCCCGACAGGATAGCTAACTATGGCTACACCTTC. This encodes CASSPDRIANYGYTF. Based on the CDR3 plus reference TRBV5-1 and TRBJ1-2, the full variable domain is KAGVTQTPRYLIKTRGQQVTLSCSPISGHRSVSWYQQTPGQGLQFLFEYFSETQRNKGNFPGRFSGRQFSNSRSEMNVSTLELGDSALYLCASSPDRIANYGYTFGSGTRLTVV.

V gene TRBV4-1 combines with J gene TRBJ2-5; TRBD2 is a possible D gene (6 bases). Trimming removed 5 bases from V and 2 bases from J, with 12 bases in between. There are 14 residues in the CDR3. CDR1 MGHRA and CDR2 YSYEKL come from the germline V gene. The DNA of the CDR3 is TGCGCCAGCAGCGGAGGGGCAGAACAAGAGACCCAGTACTTC. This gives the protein CASSGGAEQETQYF.

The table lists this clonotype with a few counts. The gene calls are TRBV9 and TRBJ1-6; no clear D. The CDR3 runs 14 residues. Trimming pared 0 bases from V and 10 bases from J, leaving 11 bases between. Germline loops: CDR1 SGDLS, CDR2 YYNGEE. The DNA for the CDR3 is TGTGCCAGCAGCGTAGCTCTGGGTCGATCACCCCTCCACTTT. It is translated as CASSVALGRSPLHF.

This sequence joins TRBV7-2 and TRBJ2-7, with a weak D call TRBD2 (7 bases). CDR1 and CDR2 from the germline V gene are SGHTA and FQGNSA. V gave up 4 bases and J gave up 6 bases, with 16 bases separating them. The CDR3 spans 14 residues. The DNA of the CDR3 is TGTGCCAGCAGCTCCAGAGGGGGGGACCTCGAGCAGTACTTC. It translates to CASSSRGGDLEQYF.

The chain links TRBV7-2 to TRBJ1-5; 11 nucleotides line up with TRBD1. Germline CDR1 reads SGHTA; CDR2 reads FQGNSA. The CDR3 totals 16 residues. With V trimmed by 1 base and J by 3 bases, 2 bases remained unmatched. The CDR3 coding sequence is TGTGCCAGCAGCTTAGTGGGACAGGGGGTCAATCAGCCCCAGCATTTT. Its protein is CASSLVGQGVNQPQHF. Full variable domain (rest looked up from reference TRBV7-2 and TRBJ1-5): GAGVSQSPSNKVTEKGKDVELRCDPISGHTALYWYRQSLGQGLEFLIYFQGNSAPDKSGLPSDRFSAERTGGSVSTLTIQRTQQEDSAVYLCASSLVGQGVNQPQHFGDGTRLSIL.

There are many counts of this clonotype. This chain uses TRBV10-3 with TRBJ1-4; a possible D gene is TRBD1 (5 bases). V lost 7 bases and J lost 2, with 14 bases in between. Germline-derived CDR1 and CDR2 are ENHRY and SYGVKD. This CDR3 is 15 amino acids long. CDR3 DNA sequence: TGTGCCATCACTTATCGGAGACAGACTAATGAAAAACTGTTTTTT. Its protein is CAITYRRQTNEKLFF.

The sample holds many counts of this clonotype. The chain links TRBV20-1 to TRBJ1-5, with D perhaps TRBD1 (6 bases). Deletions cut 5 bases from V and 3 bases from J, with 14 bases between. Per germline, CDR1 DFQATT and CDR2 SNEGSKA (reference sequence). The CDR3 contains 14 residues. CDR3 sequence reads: CSADRGGVNQPQHF. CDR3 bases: TGCAGTGCTGACAGAGGGGGAGTCAATCAGCCCCAGCATTTT.

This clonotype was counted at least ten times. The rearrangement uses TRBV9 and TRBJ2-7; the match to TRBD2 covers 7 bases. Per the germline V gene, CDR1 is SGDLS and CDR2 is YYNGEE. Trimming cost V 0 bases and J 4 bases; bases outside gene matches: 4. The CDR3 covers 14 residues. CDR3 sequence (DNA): TGTGCCAGCAGCGTAGATTGGCGGGGGTACGAGCAGTACTTC. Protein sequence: CASSVDWRGYEQYF.

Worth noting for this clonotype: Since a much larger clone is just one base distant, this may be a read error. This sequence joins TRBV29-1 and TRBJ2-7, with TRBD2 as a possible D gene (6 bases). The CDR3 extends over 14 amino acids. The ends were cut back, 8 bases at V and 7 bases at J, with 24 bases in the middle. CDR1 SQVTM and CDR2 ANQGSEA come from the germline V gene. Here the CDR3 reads CSIDGTWTQNEQYF. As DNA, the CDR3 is TGCAGCATAGACGGGACTTGGACACAGAATGAGCAGTACTTC.

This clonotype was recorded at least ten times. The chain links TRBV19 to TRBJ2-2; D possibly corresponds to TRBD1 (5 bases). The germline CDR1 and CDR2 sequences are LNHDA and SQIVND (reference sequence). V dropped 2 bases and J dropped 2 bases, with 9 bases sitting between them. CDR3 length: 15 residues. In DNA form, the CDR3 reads TGTGCCAGTAGTATATGGCAGGGTAACACCGGGGAGCTGTTTTTT. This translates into CASSIWQGNTGELFF. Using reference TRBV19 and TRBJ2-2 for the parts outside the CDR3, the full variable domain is DGGITQSPKYLFRKEGQNVTLSCEQNLNHDAMYWYRQDPGQGLRLIYYSQIVNDFQKGDIAEGYSVSREKKESFPLTVTSAQKNPTAFYLCASSIWQGNTGELFFGEGSRLTVL.

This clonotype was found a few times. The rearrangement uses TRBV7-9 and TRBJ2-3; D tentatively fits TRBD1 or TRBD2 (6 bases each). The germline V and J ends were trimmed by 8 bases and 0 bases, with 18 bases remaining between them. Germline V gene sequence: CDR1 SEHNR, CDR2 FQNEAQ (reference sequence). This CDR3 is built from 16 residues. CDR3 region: CASGFRGGRSTDTQYF. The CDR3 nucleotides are TGTGCCAGCGGATTCCGTGGGGGGCGGAGCACAGATACGCAGTATTTT.

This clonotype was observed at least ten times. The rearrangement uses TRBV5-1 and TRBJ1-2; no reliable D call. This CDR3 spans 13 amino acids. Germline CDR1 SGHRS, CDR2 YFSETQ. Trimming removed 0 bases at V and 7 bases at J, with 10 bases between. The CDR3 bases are TGCGCCAGCAGCTTGGTGTCAGGTACTGGCTACACCTTC. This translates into CASSLVSGTGYTF.

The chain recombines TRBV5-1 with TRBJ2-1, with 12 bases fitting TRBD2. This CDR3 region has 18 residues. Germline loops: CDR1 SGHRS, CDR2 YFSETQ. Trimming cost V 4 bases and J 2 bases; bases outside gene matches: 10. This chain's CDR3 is CASSDPGTSGPAYNEQFF. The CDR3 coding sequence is TGCGCCAGCAGCGATCCCGGGACTAGCGGGCCGGCCTACAATGAGCAGTTCTTC. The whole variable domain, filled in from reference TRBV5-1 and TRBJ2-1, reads KAGVTQTPRYLIKTRGQQVTLSCSPISGHRSVSWYQQTPGQGLQFLFEYFSETQRNKGNFPGRFSGRQFSNSRSEMNVSTLELGDSALYLCASSDPGTSGPAYNEQFFGPGTRLTVL.

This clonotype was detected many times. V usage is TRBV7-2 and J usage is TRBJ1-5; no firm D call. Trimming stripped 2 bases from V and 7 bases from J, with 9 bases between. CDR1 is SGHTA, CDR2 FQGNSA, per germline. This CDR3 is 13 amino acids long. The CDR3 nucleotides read TGTGCCAGCAGCTTAAATGGACTCCAGCCCCAGCATTTT. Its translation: CASSLNGLQPQHF.

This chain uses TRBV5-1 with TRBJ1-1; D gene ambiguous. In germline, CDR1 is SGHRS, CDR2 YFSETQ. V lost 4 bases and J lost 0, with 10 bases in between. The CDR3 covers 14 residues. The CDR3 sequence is CASSTEHMNTEAFF. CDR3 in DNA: TGCGCCAGCAGCACAGAACACATGAACACTGAAGCTTTCTTT.

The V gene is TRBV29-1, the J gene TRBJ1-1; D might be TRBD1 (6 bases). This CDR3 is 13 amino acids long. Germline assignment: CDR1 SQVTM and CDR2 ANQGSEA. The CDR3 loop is CSTQTGLNTEAFF. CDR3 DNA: TGCAGTACTCAGACAGGCCTGAACACTGAAGCTTTCTTT.